What follows are 31 T cell receptor beta chains derived from one specimen sequenced in a study of blood T cell repertoires in COVID-19. TCRdb's table, derived via immunoSEQ multiplex PCR, lists solely in-frame clones and lacks some. The sample contains 150,000 to 200,000 clones, 84% of which appear only once. Input material: PBMCs or T cells enriched from blood (not recorded which). These receptor sequences come from a woman in her twenties or thirties who had been exposed to COVID-19.

The V gene is TRBV7-2, the J gene TRBJ1-6, with 7 bases aligning to TRBD1. The germline V gene encodes CDR1 SGHTA and CDR2 FQGNSA. With V trimmed by 5 bases and J by 3 bases, 10 bases remained unmatched. This CDR3 is 17 amino acids long. For the CDR3, the DNA is TGTGCCAGCAGCACCTGGACAGGATCACTCTATAATTCACCCCTCCACTTT. This gives the protein CASSTWTGSLYNSPLHF.

In this sample, this clone turned up a few times. This rearrangement joins TRBV19 to TRBJ1-2, with D unclear. Germline V gene data show CDR1 as LNHDA and CDR2 as SQIVND (reference sequence). This CDR3 spans 15 amino acids. Trimming pared 4 bases from V and 4 bases from J, leaving 16 bases between. The CDR3 DNA follows: TGTGCCAGTAGTACCGGGGAGGGCCGGCCCTATGGCTACACCTTC. This gives the protein CASSTGEGRPYGYTF.

The rearrangement uses TRBV28 and TRBJ2-4, with 7 bases lining up with TRBD1. Per the germline V gene, CDR1 is MDHEN and CDR2 is SYDVKM. The CDR3 is 15 residues long. J lost 0 bases, V lost 6 bases, and 5 bases had no gene match. CDR3 region: CASRSTGVAKNIQYF. The CDR3 bases are TGTGCCAGCAGATCTACAGGGGTAGCCAAAAACATTCAGTACTTC.

This clone showed up just once. This chain joins TRBV19 and TRBJ2-1; TRBD2 matches 13 bases. Germline V gene lookup returns CDR1 LNHDA and CDR2 SQIVND (reference sequence). The CDR3 is 16 amino acids. V lost 1 base to trimming and J lost 3 bases; unmatched junction nucleotides: 0. As DNA, the CDR3 is TGTGCCAGTAGTATAGGGACTAGCGGGGGCTACAATGAGCAGTTCTTC. Its translation: CASSIGTSGGYNEQFF.

The CDR3 bases are TGCGCCAGCAGCAGCTCTAGCGGGGGCACAGATACGCAGTATTTT. It yields the protein CASSSSSGGTDTQYF. J is TRBJ2-3 and V is TRBV5-1; 9 bases align to TRBD2. The CDR3 runs to 15 residues. Germline V CDR1 and CDR2: SGHRS, YFSETQ. Trimming removed 4 bases from V and 1 base from J; junction bases left unmatched: 4.

J is TRBJ1-2 and V is TRBV19; tentatively, D is TRBD1 (5 bases). Trimming removed 8 bases at V and 2 bases at J, with 15 bases between. Germline lookup yields CDR1 LNHDA and CDR2 SQIVND (reference sequence). CDR3 length: 14 amino acids. Here the CDR3 reads CASRKAGMNYGYTF. In DNA form, the CDR3 reads TGTGCCAGTCGTAAGGCAGGGATGAACTATGGCTACACCTTC.

The V call is TRBV6-5, the J call TRBJ2-7; possible D gene TRBD1, 7 bases. The CDR3 is 14 amino acids. Trimming took off 5 bases at V and 5 bases at J, with 16 bases between the two ends. CDR1 is MNHEY, CDR2 SVGAGI, per germline. In DNA form, the CDR3 reads TGTGCCAGCAGTCCAGGGGGGAAGGGTAACGAGCAGTACTTC. This codes for CASSPGGKGNEQYF.

The J gene is TRBJ1-1, the V gene TRBV6-5; no reliable D call. Germline CDR1 MNHEY, CDR2 SVGAGI. This CDR3 is built from 14 residues. V gave up 4 bases and J gave up 2 bases, with 11 bases separating them. The CDR3 spells CASSLAGSNTEAFF. In DNA, the CDR3 is TGTGCCAGCAGTTTGGCGGGATCCAACACTGAAGCTTTCTTT.

The V call is TRBV3-1 (or the pseudogene TRBV3-2), the J call TRBJ1-2; 10 positions agree with TRBD1. CDR3 size: 15 residues. The germline V gene has CDR1 LGHDT and CDR2 YNNKEL (reference sequence). V lost 4 bases to trimming and J lost 5 bases; unmatched junction nucleotides: 7. This CDR3 is CASSPGQGPRYGYTF. CDR3 nucleotides: TGTGCCAGCAGCCCGGGACAGGGGCCTCGATATGGCTACACCTTC.

This CDR3 is CASSSETATEAFF. Here the CDR3 DNA reads TGCGCCAGCAGTTCCGAGACAGCAACTGAAGCTTTCTTT. The chain employs TRBV5-1 and TRBJ1-1, with D tentatively TRBD1 (5 bases). Between the trimmed V and J ends, which lost 5 bases and 5 bases, there was a span of 13 bases. In germline, CDR1 is SGHRS, CDR2 YFSETQ. This CDR3 has 13 amino acids.

The chain combines TRBV23-1 with TRBJ1-5; D uncertain. TRBV23-1 is an ORF for which the function is uncertain. The V end lost 0 bases, the J end lost 2 bases, and 8 bases lay between the germline ends. The CDR3 consists of 15 residues. The CDR3 sequence is CASSQSRGGNQPQHF. The CDR3 nucleotides are TGCGCCAGCAGTCAATCGCGGGGTGGCAATCAGCCCCAGCATTTT.

The rearrangement links TRBV19 to TRBJ2-1; D is uncertain. CDR3 size: 13 residues. V was pared by 7 bases and J by 0 bases, with 7 bases between. Germline CDR1 is LNHDA and CDR2 is SQIVND (reference sequence). The CDR3 spells CASIESSYNEQFF. As DNA, the CDR3 is TGTGCCAGTATCGAGAGCTCCTACAATGAGCAGTTCTTC.

This chain uses TRBV19 with TRBJ2-5, with D hard to call. This CDR3 has 12 residues. Germline V gives CDR1 LNHDA, CDR2 SQIVND (reference sequence). Deletions cut 3 bases from V and 4 bases from J, with 6 bases between. CDR3 region: CASSMGPETQYF. The CDR3 DNA reads TGTGCCAGTAGTATGGGCCCAGAGACCCAGTACTTC.

The rearrangement uses TRBV4-1 and TRBJ2-7; no clear D gene. V was trimmed by 1 base and J by 2 bases, leaving 12 bases between them. The CDR3 totals 15 residues. Germline V lookup: CDR1 MGHRA, CDR2 YSYEKL. The CDR3 DNA follows: TGCGCCAGCAGCCAAGTTCCGTCAGAAACCTACGAGCAGTACTTC. This encodes CASSQVPSETYEQYF.

The CDR3 sequence: CASLRGIGYTF. The CDR3 DNA is TGTGCCAGCCTCAGGGGAATAGGCTACACCTTC. The rearrangement uses TRBV19 and TRBJ1-2, with D perhaps matching TRBD1 (6 bases). V dropped 9 bases and J dropped 8 bases, with 13 bases sitting between them. Germline values: CDR1 LNHDA, CDR2 SQIVND (reference sequence). CDR3 size: 11 residues.

A few counts support this clone. The rearrangement uses TRBV5-1 and TRBJ1-2; TRBD1 is a possible D gene (6 bases). Trimming cost V 9 bases and J 6 bases, with 21 bases left between them. CDR3 length: 14 amino acids. CDR1 SGHRS and CDR2 YFSETQ come from the germline V gene. CDR3 bases: TGCGCCACCAACCCAACAGGGCTAGAAAATGGCTACACCTTC. Its protein is CATNPTGLENGYTF.

This clone was observed a single time. This sequence joins TRBV11-2 and TRBJ2-7; weak D call: TRBD2 (6 bases). Trimming removed 5 bases at V and 3 bases at J, with 11 bases between. CDR3 length equals 13 residues. Germline V gene data show CDR1 as SGHAT and CDR2 as FQNNGV. This chain's CDR3 is CASSQRTNYEQYF. The CDR3 DNA sequence: TGTGCCAGCAGCCAGAGGACTAACTACGAGCAGTACTTC.

The table lists this clone with a few counts. V and J are TRBV4-3 and TRBJ2-7; D is perhaps TRBD2 (6 bases). Between the trimmed V and J ends, which lost 3 bases and 0 bases, there was a span of 12 bases. CDR3 size: 15 residues. Per germline, CDR1 LGHNA and CDR2 YSLEER. DNA for the CDR3: TGCGCCAGCAGCCATCTGATCGGGGGCTCCTACGAGCAGTACTTC. It translates to CASSHLIGGSYEQYF.

This chain joins TRBV6-4 and TRBJ1-5; 8 bases are shared with TRBD1. Germline-derived CDR1 and CDR2 are MRHNA and SNTAGT. This CDR3 is built from 15 residues. V lost 10 bases to trimming and J lost 4 bases; unmatched junction nucleotides: 12. The CDR3 loop reads CANNDRQGANQPQHF. The CDR3 bases are TGTGCCAACAACGACCGGCAGGGGGCGAATCAGCCCCAGCATTTT.

This clone was found a few times. V and J are TRBV5-6 and TRBJ1-4, with D perhaps TRBD1 (5 bases). Germline assignment: CDR1 SGHDT and CDR2 YYEEEE. Deletions cut 1 base from V and 6 bases from J, with 13 bases between. The length of the CDR3 is 15 residues. The CDR3 loop is CASSLYGGGDEKLFF. As DNA, the CDR3 is TGTGCCAGCAGCTTGTACGGGGGAGGGGATGAAAAACTGTTTTTT.

This sequence joins TRBV3-1 (or the pseudogene TRBV3-2) and TRBJ2-7, with 10 bases identical to TRBD2. CDR1 and CDR2 (germline): LGHDT, YNNKEL (reference sequence). The CDR3 extends over 18 amino acids. V was clipped by 4 bases and J by 1 base; unmatched bases: 13. CDR3 protein: CASSRRRLAGDSSYEQYF. The CDR3 DNA sequence: TGTGCCAGCAGCCGCCGCCGGCTAGCGGGGGATTCTTCCTACGAGCAGTACTTC.

V is TRBV2 and J is TRBJ1-1, with unresolved D. The length of the CDR3 is 14 residues. Germline assignment: CDR1 SNHLY and CDR2 FYNNEI. V was shortened by 7 bases and J by 4 bases, with 16 bases between the two germline ends. The CDR3 bases are TGTGCCAGCACGGGGTGGAGCCGGTCCACTGAAGCTTTCTTT. Its translation: CASTGWSRSTEAFF.

The rearrangement joins TRBV2 to TRBJ1-1; D is undetermined. The V and J ends lost 5 bases and 1 base respectively, with 14 bases between them. CDR3 size: 15 residues. The germline CDR1 and CDR2 sequences are SNHLY and FYNNEI. Written as DNA, the CDR3 is TGTGCCAGCAGTTCCGACTCGGAAGGGAACACTGAAGCTTTCTTT. Protein product: CASSSDSEGNTEAFF.

The chain recombines TRBV25-1 with TRBJ1-4; possible D gene TRBD1, 6 bases. The V end was cut by 7 bases, the J end by 3 bases, with 21 bases between. CDR1 is MGHDK, CDR2 SYGVNS, per germline. The CDR3 is 17 residues long. CDR3 DNA sequence: TGTGCCAGCACCGTACAAGGGGGGGCAGAGGCTAATGAAAAACTGTTTTTT. Amino acid sequence: CASTVQGGAEANEKLFF.

This clone was observed once. The V and J genes are TRBV2 and TRBJ2-5, with D possibly TRBD2 on 5 matching bases. V was pared by 8 bases and J by 5 bases, with 12 bases between. Germline V gene lookup returns CDR1 SNHLY and CDR2 FYNNEI. There are 12 residues in the CDR3. The CDR3 DNA reads as TGTGCCAGCGGTCGGGGTAGGGAGACCCAGTACTTC. As protein: CASGRGRETQYF.

The chain links TRBV6-6 to TRBJ2-7; weak D call: TRBD2 (6 bases). V was clipped by 0 bases and J by 2 bases, with 11 bases between them. This CDR3 comprises 15 residues. The V gene's germline CDR1 is MNHNY and CDR2 SVGAGI (reference sequence). CDR3 amino acids: CASSYSSGGTYEQYF. CDR3 nucleotide sequence: TGTGCCAGCAGTTACTCGTCCGGGGGAACCTACGAGCAGTACTTC.

The chain employs TRBV7-2 and TRBJ1-1, with D possibly being TRBD1 (6 bases). V was pared by 4 bases and J by 1 base, with 10 bases between. The CDR3 loop spans 14 amino acids. CDR1 and CDR2 from the germline V gene are SGHTA and FQGNSA. The DNA of the CDR3 is TGTGCCAGCAGCTACGGACAGAAGAACACTGAAGCTTTCTTT. It yields the protein CASSYGQKNTEAFF.

This chain uses TRBV18 with TRBJ2-1, with 8 bases aligning to TRBD1. J was trimmed by 3 bases and V by 2 bases; bases with no gene match: 3. Per germline, CDR1 KGHSH and CDR2 LQKENI. The CDR3 runs to 15 residues. CDR3 coding DNA: TGTGCCAGCTCACCAACAGGGGGTCTCTACAATGAGCAGTTCTTC. Protein: CASSPTGGLYNEQFF.

The chain links TRBV21-1 to TRBJ1-1; no check of the table's D call, TRBD1, against the DNA was made. TRBV21-1 is classified as a pseudogene. The CDR3 is made up of 14 amino acids. The DNA for the CDR3 is TGTGCCAGGATAGACGACAGGGCATTGAATGAAGCTTTCTTT. It codes for CARIDDRALNEAFF.

This clone was counted a few times. The DNA of the CDR3 is TGTGCCAGCAGCTTGGTTGCGGGGCTATCCCAAGAGACCCAGTACTTC. It translates to CASSLVAGLSQETQYF. The chain combines TRBV5-4 with TRBJ2-5; the D gene is possibly TRBD2 (6 bases). Trimming cost V 0 bases and J 1 base, with 13 bases left between them. CDR1 is SGHNT and CDR2 is YYREEE in the germline V gene (reference sequence). The CDR3 extends over 16 amino acids.

This clone was detected once. The chain recombines TRBV7-2 with TRBJ2-5; D may be TRBD2 (7 bases). Deletions cut 1 base from V and 1 base from J, with 10 bases between. The germline V gene has CDR1 SGHTA and CDR2 FQGNSA. This CDR3 comprises 15 residues. This chain's CDR3 is CASSLVGGPQETQYF. The CDR3 nucleotides read TGTGCCAGCAGCTTAGTGGGGGGGCCCCAAGAGACCCAGTACTTC.